The source of this T cell receptor beta chain is a study of Tregs in tolerant kidney transplant recipients. Mixed chimerism was transient after nonmyeloablative marrow transplants from related graft donors. This clone was detected ten times or more. What it binds is unknown. This CDR3 is built from 12 residues. Clones were sequenced by immunoSEQ multiplex PCR, and TCRdb holds only the in-frame ones, with some missing. The profile shows around 50,000 clones, approximately 89% of them singletons. Study-wide points: Validation in larger populations is needed because few patients were studied. Changing PCR primers prevented nucleotide comparison between some patients' samples. Activated donor B cell expansion appeared to reveal the most relevant donor-specific TCRbeta repertoire.

The sequence was collected from a human patient who received a combined kidney and bone marrow transplant. Some of the T cells may derive from the graft donor. The sequences come from CD8+ T cells from blood (PBMCs), collected 12 months after the transplant. The rearrangement uses TRBV1 and TRBJ2-1; TRBD2 was called by the table and not checked on the DNA. TRBV1 is a known pseudogene. The CDR3 sequence is CTSRTSGRAGVF. The CDR3 DNA follows: TGCACCAGCAGAACTAGCGGGAGGGCCGGGGTCTTC.